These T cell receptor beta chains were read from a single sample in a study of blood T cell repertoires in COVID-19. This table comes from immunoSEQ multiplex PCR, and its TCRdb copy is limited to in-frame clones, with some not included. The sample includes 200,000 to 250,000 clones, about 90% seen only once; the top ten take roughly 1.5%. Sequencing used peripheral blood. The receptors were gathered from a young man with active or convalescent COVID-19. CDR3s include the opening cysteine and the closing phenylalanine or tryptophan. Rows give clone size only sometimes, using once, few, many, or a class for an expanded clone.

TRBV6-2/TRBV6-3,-,CASSQDRTYYGYTF
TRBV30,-,CAWSVQGTNYGYTF
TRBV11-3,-,CASSPGSTDTQYF
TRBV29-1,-,CSVEPSDRVTDTQYF
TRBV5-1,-,CASSFHTSGSTNEQFF
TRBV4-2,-,CASSQDFSGGYTF
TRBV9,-,CASSPRGDTLTNEKLFF
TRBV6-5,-,CASSRDREVWQPQHF
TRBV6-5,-,CASSFGGRGTDTQYF
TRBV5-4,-,CASSWDSMSSYNEQFF
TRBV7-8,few,CASSSLGGTFGDEQFF
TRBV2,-,CASRQGAHTDTQYF
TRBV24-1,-,CATSVPPPSTGELFF
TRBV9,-,CASSGGLAGASGGELFF
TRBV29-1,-,CSVELAGVGIYNEQFF
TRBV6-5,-,CASRGPGRIEAFF
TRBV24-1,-,CATGGDRPTDTQYF
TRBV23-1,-,CAMGQGGTEAFF
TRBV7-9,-,CASSFQGYGYTF
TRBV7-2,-,CASSQGPPGGYTF
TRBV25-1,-,CASSPGQVRSSYNSPLHF
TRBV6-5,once,CASSETGTGNEKLFF
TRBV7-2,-,CASSLGAPDTQYF
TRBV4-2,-,CASSQDLREGAYEQYF
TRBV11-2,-,CASRWAGGHINTQYF
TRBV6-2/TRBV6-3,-,CASSYSIQRGSRNEQYF
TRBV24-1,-,CATSVAGDETQYF
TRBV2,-,CASSEATGASGNTIYF
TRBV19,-,CARGKGDTGELFF
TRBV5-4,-,CASSPGLAGGGFYEQYF
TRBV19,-,CASRIQGHTEAFF
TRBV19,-,CASSSGIPYEQYF
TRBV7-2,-,CASSLNRDTEAFF
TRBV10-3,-,CAISEQGLIGYTF
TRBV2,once,CASKAERTGELFF
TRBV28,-,CASSTSGRARGEQFF
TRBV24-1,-,CATSDPKKGGRRTDTQYF
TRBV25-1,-,CASSDSFGKKGGETQYF
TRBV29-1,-,CSVGYFGASSGNTIYF
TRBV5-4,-,CASSSERADYGYTF
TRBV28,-,CASSLPPEGFATNEKLFF
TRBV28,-,CASSPLDRTNQPQHF
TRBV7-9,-,CASSLTGYEQYF
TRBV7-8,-,CASSFPGQGQYGYTF
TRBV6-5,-,CASTTGGGGYTF
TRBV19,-,CASGSSYNEQFF
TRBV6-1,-,CASSDRGKGTEAFF
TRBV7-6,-,CASSLRASRDNSPLHF
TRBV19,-,CASSIQGRETQYF
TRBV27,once,CASMREGSNEQFF
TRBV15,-,CATSRVGYQPQHF
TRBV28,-,CASSAERGRLYLLFF
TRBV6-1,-,CASSEAVPAQGSPLHF
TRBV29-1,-,CSTRSGTSGFQETQYF
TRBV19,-,CASYGQGPAGELFF
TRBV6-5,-,CASRPGRAMNTEAFF